This record concerns one T cell receptor beta chain sequence. Antigen unknown. CD4+CD45RO+CD25- cells were isolated as memory CD4+ T cells. V was cut by 4 bases and J by 4 bases, with 16 bases left in between. Germline CDR1 is LGHNA and CDR2 is YNFKEQ. The CDR3 covers 16 residues. Constant-region reverse primers amplified full-length variable regions, followed by semi-nested Nested Universal Primer A PCR. TCRdb redid the calling of the 5' RACE reads with MiXCR, one entry per CDR3 protein. This table holds around 7,300 distinct CDR3 sequences, around 40% found once. General study points: The larger cohort examined one V-J beta rearrangement, not whole repertoires. Tumor Treg TCRs overlapped most with tumor naive CD4+ cells.

The chain links TRBV4-2 to TRBJ1-4; D unclear. This clonotype originated in a female donor with breast cancer. Material: memory CD4+ T cells sorted from blood. Subset of the sample: memory CD4+ T cells, CD4+CD45RO+CD25-. The chain's CDR3 is CASSRGQDGSNEKLFF. The CDR3 nucleotides are TGTGCCAGCAGCCGGGGTCAGGACGGAAGTAATGAAAAACTGTTTTTT.